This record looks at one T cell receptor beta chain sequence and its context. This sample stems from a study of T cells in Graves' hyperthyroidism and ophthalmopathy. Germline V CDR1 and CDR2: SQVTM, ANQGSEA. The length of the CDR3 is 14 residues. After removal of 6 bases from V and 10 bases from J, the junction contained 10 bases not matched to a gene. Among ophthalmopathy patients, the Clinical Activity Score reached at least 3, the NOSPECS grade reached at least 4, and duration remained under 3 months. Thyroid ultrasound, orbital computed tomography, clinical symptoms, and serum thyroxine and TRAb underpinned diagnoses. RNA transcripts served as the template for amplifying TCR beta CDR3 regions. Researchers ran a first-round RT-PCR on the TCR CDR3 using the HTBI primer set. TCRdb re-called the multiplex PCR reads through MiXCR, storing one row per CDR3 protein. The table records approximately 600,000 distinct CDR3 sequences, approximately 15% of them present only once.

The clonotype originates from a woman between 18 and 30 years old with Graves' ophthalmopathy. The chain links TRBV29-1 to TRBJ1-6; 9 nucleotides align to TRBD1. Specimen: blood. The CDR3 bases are TGCAGCGTGACACAGGGGGCTAGAGGGTCACCCCTCCACTTT. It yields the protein CSVTQGARGSPLHF.